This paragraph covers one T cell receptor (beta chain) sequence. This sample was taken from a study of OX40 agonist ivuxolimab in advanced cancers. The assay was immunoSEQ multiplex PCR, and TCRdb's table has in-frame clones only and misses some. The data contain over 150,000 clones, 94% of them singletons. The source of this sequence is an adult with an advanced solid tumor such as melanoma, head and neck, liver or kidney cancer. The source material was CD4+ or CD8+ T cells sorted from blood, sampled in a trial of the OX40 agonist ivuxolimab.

In DNA form, the CDR3 reads TGTGCCAGCAGCTTACAGGGCGGGGATACGCAGTATTTT. Translation gives CASSLQGGDTQYF. The chain recombines TRBV7-3 with TRBJ2-3; the D gene could be TRBD1 or TRBD2 (5 bases each). The CDR3 has 13 amino acids. Per germline, CDR1 SGHTA and CDR2 FQGTGA. V was shortened by 2 bases and J by 6 bases, with 9 bases between the two germline ends.